This TCR beta chain was sequenced for a study of shared clonotypes between healthy human individuals. At the level of the study: The cohort comprised a couple of women and a few men. Their ages spanned 18 to 49 years.

Study-wide results and caveats: Researchers sampled blood only, noting tissue repertoires likely differ.

This clone was detected a few times. Its target is unknown. The table came from immunoSEQ multiplex PCR; TCRdb's copy has only in-frame clones and leaves some out. The repertoire holds about 450,000 clones, with 75% to 85% as singletons. Germline CDR1 MDHEN, CDR2 SYDVKM. This CDR3 is built from 15 residues. Trimming at V came to 6 bases and at J to 1 base, leaving 8 bases not matched to a gene. Researchers drew on about 90 million PBMCs for genomic DNA from unsorted samples. Sequenced sample: PBMCs. This receptor was identified in a woman aged 40 to 50 in good health. Some clones in this sample may be carry-over from other donors' samples. The chain employs TRBV28 and TRBJ1-1; 7 bases are a match to TRBD1. The CDR3: CASSRWGQTNTEAFF. The DNA for the CDR3 is TGTGCCAGCAGCCGTTGGGGACAGACGAACACTGAAGCTTTCTTT.